One sample yielded the 10 T cell receptor beta chains listed below, sequenced in a study of blood T cells in healthy people across ages. A second PCR, run for about 6 to 12 cycles, used a sample-barcoded 5' primer plus a J-beta primer mix. TCRdb passed the 5' RACE reads through MiXCR, listing each CDR3 protein once. In the table there are about 680,000 distinct CDR3 sequences, approximately 49% of which are singletons. Sequencing was carried out using blood. The receptors derive from a woman aged 55-69 years in good health.

This rearrangement joins TRBV20-1 to TRBJ1-1, with 10 bases identical to TRBD1. With V trimmed by 3 bases and J by 6 bases, 10 bases remained unmatched. The CDR3 is 15 amino acids. Germline CDR1 DFQATT, CDR2 SNEGSKA (reference sequence). The CDR3 DNA reads TGCAGTGCTAGTCCTCGACAGGGGGCGCCGGCTGAAGCTTTCTTT. Translation: CSASPRQGAPAEAFF.

This clonotype has just a few counts. The J gene is TRBJ2-7, the V gene TRBV5-6, with D possibly being TRBD2 (6 bases). The J call may be incorrect, as the DNA end agrees better with TRBJ2-5. Germline-derived CDR1 and CDR2 are SGHDT and YYEEEE. This CDR3 spans 14 amino acids. As DNA, the CDR3 is TGTGCCAGCAGCTTTAAGCAGGCGGGGGAGACCCAGTACTTC. This encodes CASSFKQAGETQYF.

The sample holds a few counts of this clonotype. The chain couples TRBV27 to TRBJ1-1, with a tentative D call TRBD1 (5 bases). The CDR3 sequence is 15 residues long. CDR1 MNHEY and CDR2 SMNVEV come from the germline V gene (reference sequence). V dropped 3 bases and J dropped 1 base, with 12 bases sitting between them. The CDR3 DNA follows: TGTGCCAGCAGTTTTCTGGGTCAGGGGAACACTGAAGCTTTCTTT. Its protein is CASSFLGQGNTEAFF.

The table lists this clonotype with a few counts. The chain links TRBV4-3 to TRBJ2-1; possibly TRBD2 for D (5 bases). Germline V CDR1 and CDR2: LGHNA, YSLEER. The germline V and J ends were trimmed by 2 bases and 2 bases, with 10 bases remaining between them. The CDR3 covers 15 residues. CDR3: CASSQTRYTYNEQFF. CDR3 bases: TGCGCCAGCAGCCAAACTAGATATACCTACAATGAGCAGTTCTTC.

The J gene is TRBJ2-7, the V gene TRBV6-5, with D possibly TRBD1 on 6 matching bases. The length of the CDR3 is 15 residues. Germline CDR1 reads MNHEY; CDR2 reads SVGAGI. V was pared by 5 bases and J by 2 bases, with 16 bases between. The CDR3 bases are TGTGCCAGCAGTGGGGACATACTTACCACCTACGAGCAGTACTTC. Its translation is CASSGDILTTYEQYF.

This clonotype has a count of ten or more. The gene calls are TRBV2 and TRBJ2-7; TRBD2 matches 12 bases. This CDR3 is built from 14 residues. Unmatched junction bases numbered 4, after V lost 6 bases and J lost 4 bases. CDR1 and CDR2 (germline): SNHLY, FYNNEI. The CDR3: CASSAGLAGYEQYF. In nucleotides, the CDR3 is TGTGCCAGCAGCGCTGGACTAGCGGGGTACGAGCAGTACTTC.

The rearrangement links TRBV20-1 to TRBJ1-5, with D perhaps TRBD1 (6 bases). The length of the CDR3 is 14 residues. V was pared by 6 bases and J by 0 bases, with 12 bases between. CDR1 is DFQATT, CDR2 SNEGSKA, per germline (reference sequence). CDR3: CSARRGISNQPQHF. DNA for the CDR3: TGCAGTGCGCGCAGGGGTATTAGCAATCAGCCCCAGCATTTT.

This clonotype was observed a few times. A much larger clone sits a single nucleotide away, making a read error possible. The chain employs TRBV6-1 and TRBJ1-4, with D possibly TRBD1 on 5 matching bases. The germline V gene has CDR1 MNHNS and CDR2 SASEGT. This CDR3 comprises 14 residues. V shed 4 bases and J shed 8 bases, with 14 bases lying between them. CDR3 residues: CASSGETDKEKLFF. The CDR3 coding sequence is TGTGCCAGCAGTGGAGAGACAGATAAGGAAAAACTGTTTTTT.

The J gene is TRBJ2-7, the V gene TRBV5-1, with D perhaps TRBD1 (6 bases). The CDR3 runs 14 residues. Trimming left V 1 base short and J 3 bases short, with 11 bases between. In germline, CDR1 is SGHRS, CDR2 YFSETQ. CDR3 nucleotides: TGCGCCAGCAGCTTGTCCGGACAGTACTACGAGCAGTACTTC. Translated, it gives CASSLSGQYYEQYF.

The V gene is TRBV7-9, the J gene TRBJ2-5, with D maybe TRBD2 (5 bases). The CDR3 consists of 14 residues. CDR1 and CDR2 from the germline V gene are SEHNR and FQNEAQ (reference sequence). V was clipped by 5 bases and J by 11 bases, with 21 bases between them. The CDR3 nucleotides are TGTGCCAGCAGCCCTGACTCGACTAAGCATGAGCAGTACTTC. Its protein is CASSPDSTKHEQYF.